This T cell receptor (beta chain) emerged from a study of T cell responses to AZD1222 COVID-19 vaccine. Profiled with immunoSEQ multiplex PCR; TCRdb holds only in-frame clones, not every one. Found here are roughly 97,000 clones, about 89% of them singletons; the top ten hold roughly a sixth. The CDR3 covers 14 residues. Trimming left V 0 bases short and J 1 base short, with 8 bases between. Germline values: CDR1 SGHDT, CDR2 YYEEEE. This chain uses TRBV5-6 with TRBJ2-7, with unresolved D. Sequenced here: peripheral blood, sampled on day 0 of AZD1222 vaccination. This receptor was identified in an adult in good health. CDR3 amino acids: CASSLVSQSYEQYF. The DNA of the CDR3 is TGTGCCAGCAGCTTGGTTTCTCAATCCTACGAGCAGTACTTC.